Below are 30 T cell receptor beta chains sequenced from a single sample in a study of Ad26.COV2.S vaccination and SARS-CoV-2 variants. Treatment meaning: about 20 received Ad26.COV2.S at low or high dose, single or two shots; roughly five received placebo; per-sample allocation not given. All samples were drawn on day 63, counting from the first vaccine or placebo injection. Here immunoSEQ multiplex PCR was the method, and the copy in TCRdb shows in-frame clones only, minus some. The profile shows hundreds of thousands of clones, roughly 84% of them singletons. Material: peripheral blood, obtained in a trial of Ad26.COV2.S vaccine versus placebo. These receptors were collected from a person aged 18-60 years who received the Ad26.COV2.S COVID-19 vaccine or a placebo.

In this sample, this clone turned up once. The CDR3: CASSSRQGAPEVAEAFF. In DNA, the CDR3 is TGTGCCAGCAGCTCCCGACAGGGGGCGCCAGAAGTAGCTGAAGCTTTCTTT. This chain joins TRBV7-8 and TRBJ1-1; TRBD1 aligns across 10 bases. V lost 4 bases, J lost 6 bases, and 14 bases stayed unmatched. The CDR3 consists of 17 residues. Looked up from germline, CDR1 is SGHVS and CDR2 is FQNEAQ.

The CDR3 is CASSTQRGGTYNEQFF. The CDR3 DNA reads TGTGCCAGCAGCACCCAGCGGGGGGGTACCTACAATGAGCAGTTCTTC. The J gene is TRBJ2-1, the V gene TRBV9; the match to TRBD2 covers 10 bases. The CDR3 is 16 residues long. Germline CDR1 is SGDLS and CDR2 is YYNGEE. The J segment lost 2 bases and the V segment lost 4 bases, leaving 6 bases of the junction unmatched.

This chain joins TRBV18 and TRBJ1-1, with a tentative D call TRBD1 (6 bases). The CDR3 consists of 16 residues. Between the trimmed V and J ends, which lost 6 bases and 0 bases, there was a span of 17 bases. Germline assignment: CDR1 KGHSH and CDR2 LQKENI. In nucleotides, the CDR3 is TGTGCCAGCTCCCCTAGACAGGCCGGGGTGAACACTGAAGCTTTCTTT. This codes for CASSPRQAGVNTEAFF.

This clone came up once. V is TRBV7-2 and J is TRBJ1-1; D is undetermined. This CDR3 is built from 14 residues. CDR1 and CDR2 (germline): SGHTA, FQGNSA. V was trimmed by 1 base and J by 1 base, leaving 7 bases between them. The CDR3: CASSLVSGNTEAFF. The CDR3 DNA reads TGTGCCAGCAGCTTAGTTTCAGGGAACACTGAAGCTTTCTTT.

This chain connects TRBV29-1 to TRBJ2-5; TRBD2 matches at 10 bases. The CDR3 contains 17 residues. CDR1 is SQVTM and CDR2 is ANQGSEA in the germline V gene. Trimming cost V 1 base and J 4 bases; bases outside gene matches: 12. CDR3 sequence (DNA): TGCAGCGTTGAAGGTCTAGCGGGGGTGTCGGTGGGAGAGACCCAGTACTTC. As protein: CSVEGLAGVSVGETQYF.

The V and J genes are TRBV18 and TRBJ1-6; a possible D gene is TRBD1 (6 bases). CDR1 is KGHSH and CDR2 is LQKENI in the germline V gene. Trimming cost V 1 base and J 8 bases, with 12 bases left between them. CDR3 length: 15 residues. The CDR3 DNA reads as TGTGCCAGCTCACCACGACAGGCCTGGGATTCACCCCTCCACTTT. This codes for CASSPRQAWDSPLHF.

The chain is built from TRBV12-3 or TRBV12-4 and TRBJ1-2; D possibly corresponds to TRBD1 (6 bases). Trimming took off 8 bases at V and 2 bases at J, with 9 bases between the two ends. This CDR3 has 12 residues. CDR3: CASLQGNYGYTF. CDR3 DNA sequence: TGTGCCAGCCTACAGGGAAACTATGGCTACACCTTC.

The V call is TRBV11-3, the J call TRBJ2-2; 11 nucleotides match TRBD1. CDR3 length equals 17 residues. Germline V gene data show CDR1 as SGHNT and CDR2 as YENEEA. Trimming at V came to 0 bases and at J to 1 base, leaving 1 base not matched to a gene. The CDR3 DNA sequence: TGTGCCAGCAGCTTAGAGGGGACAGGGGGGAACACCGGGGAGCTGTTTTTT. Residues: CASSLEGTGGNTGELFF.

This clone was counted a few times. The CDR3 here is CASMGGSYEQYF. The CDR3 nucleotides are TGTGCCAGTATGGGCGGGTCCTACGAGCAGTACTTC. The chain couples TRBV19 to TRBJ2-7, with D maybe TRBD2 (5 bases). With 7 bases removed from V and 1 base from J, the gap between germline ends came to 8 bases. Germline CDR1 and CDR2: LNHDA and SQIVND (reference sequence). This CDR3 has 12 amino acids.

The chain combines TRBV7-9 with TRBJ1-4; TRBD1 matches 9 bases. Germline CDR1 and CDR2: SEHNR and FQNEAQ (reference sequence). The CDR3 is 14 residues long. After removal of 5 bases from V and 5 bases from J, the junction contained 3 bases not matched to a gene. The CDR3 nucleotides read TGTGCCAGCAGCCTAGGGACAGGGAATGAAAAACTGTTTTTT. Translating gives CASSLGTGNEKLFF.

The chain uses TRBV6-5 and TRBJ2-3, with D possibly being TRBD1 or TRBD2 (7 bases each). The germline V and J ends were trimmed by 8 bases and 6 bases, with 15 bases remaining between them. This CDR3 is 13 amino acids long. From germline, CDR1 is MNHEY and CDR2 SVGAGI. The CDR3 bases are TGTGCCAGCCTTGGGAGGGGGCGGGATACGCAGTATTTT. Translating it yields CASLGRGRDTQYF.

Turning to this clone: Other DNA sequences in the same sample also yield this CDR3. The chain combines TRBV3-1 (or the pseudogene TRBV3-2) with TRBJ2-7; D gene unclear. CDR1 is LGHDT and CDR2 is YNNKEL in the germline V gene (reference sequence). This CDR3 is built from 11 residues. The germline V and J ends were trimmed by 1 base and 7 bases, with 5 bases remaining between them. CDR3 amino acids: CASSQVGEQYF. The DNA for the CDR3 is TGTGCCAGCAGCCAAGTGGGAGAGCAGTACTTC.

The chain joins TRBV27 to TRBJ2-1; D call uncertain. Germline V gene data show CDR1 as MNHEY and CDR2 as SMNVEV (reference sequence). The CDR3 totals 15 residues. Trimming took off 2 bases at V and 7 bases at J, with 15 bases between the two ends. The CDR3 here is CASSLGSTTTNEQFF. Here the CDR3 DNA reads TGTGCCAGCAGTTTAGGGTCTACTACTACAAATGAGCAGTTCTTC.

CDR3 in DNA: TGTGCCAGCAGCCCCCAACAGGGGCCTAATCAGCCCCAGCATTTT. Amino acids: CASSPQQGPNQPQHF. The chain has TRBV11-2 and TRBJ1-5; 7 bases agree with TRBD1. Germline V gene data show CDR1 as SGHAT and CDR2 as FQNNGV. The CDR3 extends over 15 amino acids. V trimming: 5 bases; J trimming: 4 bases; junction bases outside the gene matches: 8.

The chain links TRBV2 to TRBJ2-3; the D is unclear. The length of the CDR3 is 13 residues. V lost 4 bases, J lost 6 bases, and 11 bases lay in between. Germline assignment: CDR1 SNHLY and CDR2 FYNNEI. The CDR3 coding sequence is TGTGCCAGCAGTGGGCTTCACGGGGATACGCAGTATTTT. This gives the protein CASSGLHGDTQYF.

J is TRBJ2-2 and V is TRBV6-1; a possible D gene is TRBD2 (6 bases). Looked up from germline, CDR1 is MNHNS and CDR2 is SASEGT. With 0 bases removed from V and 6 bases from J, the gap between germline ends came to 8 bases. The CDR3 extends over 14 amino acids. CDR3 sequence reads: CASSEARGAGELFF. The CDR3 bases are TGTGCCAGCAGTGAAGCGCGCGGGGCCGGGGAGCTGTTTTTT.

This clone was found a few times. The chain carries TRBV6-5 and TRBJ1-4; TRBD1 matches 10 bases. The CDR3 spans 14 residues. Germline V gene data show CDR1 as MNHEY and CDR2 as SVGAGI. Trimming cost V 4 bases and J 7 bases; bases outside gene matches: 3. CDR3 in DNA: TGTGCCAGCAGTTTGACAGGGGGCAGTGAAAAACTGTTTTTT. Protein sequence: CASSLTGGSEKLFF.

J is TRBJ1-1 and V is TRBV7-9; TRBD1 is a possible D gene (6 bases). Per germline, CDR1 SEHNR and CDR2 FQNEAQ (reference sequence). Trimming left V 2 bases short and J 1 base short, with 14 bases between. This CDR3 region has 16 residues. The CDR3 DNA follows: TGTGCCAGCAGCTTATCGTCTGGGGGCTGGAACACTGAAGCTTTCTTT. Protein sequence: CASSLSSGGWNTEAFF.

Concerning this clone: Other DNA sequences from this sample encode an identical CDR3 as well. This rearrangement joins TRBV9 to TRBJ1-1; D is possibly TRBD1 (5 bases). V was pared by 1 base and J by 2 bases, with 6 bases between. The CDR3 extends over 13 amino acids. CDR1 is SGDLS and CDR2 is YYNGEE in the germline V gene. The CDR3 DNA is TGTGCCAGCAGCGTAAGGGGTAACACTGAAGCTTTCTTT. This translates into CASSVRGNTEAFF.

The V gene is TRBV6-6, the J gene TRBJ2-3; D call uncertain. V was shortened by 4 bases and J by 2 bases, with 4 bases between the two germline ends. Per the germline V gene, CDR1 is MNHNY and CDR2 is SVGAGI (reference sequence). There are 12 residues in the CDR3. The CDR3 here is CASSWDTDTQYF. CDR3 sequence (DNA): TGTGCCAGCAGTTGGGACACAGATACGCAGTATTTT.

The chain uses TRBV11-2 and TRBJ2-7, with 8 bases lining up with TRBD1. Germline trimming cut 2 bases from V and 4 bases from J; bases unmatched to any gene: 4. Germline V gene data show CDR1 as SGHAT and CDR2 as FQNNGV. This CDR3 contains 14 residues. In DNA form, the CDR3 reads TGTGCCAGCAGCTTAAGCCAGGGGGCTTACGAGCAGTACTTC. Its protein product is CASSLSQGAYEQYF. The full variable domain, rest sourced from reference TRBV11-2 and TRBJ2-7, is EAGVAQSPRYKIIEKRQSVAFWCNPISGHATLYWYQQILGQGPKLLIQFQNNGVVDDSQLPKDRFSAERLKGVDSTLKIQPAKLEDSAVYLCASSLSQGAYEQYFGPGTRLTVT.

The CDR3 is CASDTGGTGIQPQHF. CDR3 bases: TGTGCCAGCGATACCGGCGGGACAGGGATTCAGCCCCAGCATTTT. The gene calls are TRBV6-4 and TRBJ1-5; 9 bases are shared with TRBD1. Germline CDR1 MRHNA, CDR2 SNTAGT. With 8 bases clipped from V and 6 bases from J, the junction kept 11 bases outside the gene matches. This CDR3 region has 15 residues.

About this clone: Distinct nucleotide sequences in the sample also encode this CDR3. The V call is TRBV2, the J call TRBJ1-2; 8 nucleotides agree with TRBD1. The CDR3 is 14 amino acids. Germline V CDR1 and CDR2: SNHLY, FYNNEI. V gave up 5 bases and J gave up 1 base; unmatched junction bases: 3. The CDR3 region is CASSSDRVNYGYTF. CDR3 sequence (DNA): TGTGCCAGCAGTTCGGACAGGGTTAACTATGGCTACACCTTC.

The chain couples TRBV19 to TRBJ1-1; weak D call: TRBD1 (5 bases). Germline V gene sequence: CDR1 LNHDA, CDR2 SQIVND (reference sequence). Trimming left V 3 bases short and J 5 bases short, with 13 bases between. This CDR3 comprises 14 residues. CDR3 sequence: CASSIGAGKTEAFF. In DNA, the CDR3 is TGTGCCAGTAGTATTGGGGCAGGGAAAACTGAAGCTTTCTTT.

This rearrangement joins TRBV4-3 to TRBJ2-5; 7 nucleotides agree with TRBD2. V lost 0 bases and J lost 4; bases outside the gene matches: 8. CDR1 is LGHNA and CDR2 is YSLEER in the germline V gene. The CDR3 totals 16 residues. The CDR3 DNA follows: TGCGCCAGCAGCCAAGAGTCCGGACTAGAAGGAGAGACCCAGTACTTC. This encodes CASSQESGLEGETQYF.

The V call is TRBV28, the J call TRBJ1-5; TRBD1 might be the D (6 bases). Germline loops: CDR1 MDHEN, CDR2 SYDVKM. The V and J ends lost 4 bases and 6 bases respectively, with 19 bases between them. This CDR3 spans 16 amino acids. The CDR3 is CASSYGGQGLGQPQHF. CDR3 DNA: TGTGCCAGCAGTTATGGGGGGCAGGGCCTTGGTCAGCCCCAGCATTTT. The whole variable domain, remainder taken from reference TRBV28 and TRBJ1-5, is DVKVTQSSRYLVKRTGEKVFLECVQDMDHENMFWYRQDPGLGLRLIYFSYDVKMKEKGDIPEGYSVSREKKERFSLILESASTNQTSMYLCASSYGGQGLGQPQHFGDGTRLSIL.

J is TRBJ1-2 and V is TRBV29-1, with D perhaps matching TRBD1 (5 bases). The CDR3 loop spans 13 amino acids. Trimming removed 7 bases at V and 1 base at J, with 13 bases between. Per germline, CDR1 SQVTM and CDR2 ANQGSEA. The CDR3 loop reads CSARDGINYGYTF. CDR3 bases: TGCAGCGCCCGGGACGGTATTAACTATGGCTACACCTTC.

The chain recombines TRBV4-1 with TRBJ2-7; 11 bases fit TRBD1. This CDR3 is 16 amino acids long. With V trimmed by 1 base and J by 3 bases, 5 bases remained unmatched. CDR1 and CDR2 from the germline V gene are MGHRA and YSYEKL. The CDR3 nucleotides read TGCGCCAGCAGCCAAGGAGCCGGGACAGGGGGCTACGAGCAGTACTTC. Translation: CASSQGAGTGGYEQYF.

This chain joins TRBV6-5 and TRBJ1-1; 10 bases agree with TRBD1. The germline V gene encodes CDR1 MNHEY and CDR2 SVGAGI. CDR3 length: 14 residues. The J segment lost 4 bases and the V segment lost 2 bases, leaving 1 base of the junction unmatched. The CDR3 loop is CASSYGQGGTEAFF. CDR3 sequence (DNA): TGTGCCAGCAGTTACGGACAGGGGGGCACTGAAGCTTTCTTT.

The chain joins TRBV7-9 to TRBJ1-1; D may be TRBD1 (5 bases). Germline values: CDR1 SEHNR, CDR2 FQNEAQ (reference sequence). The CDR3 covers 15 residues. The germline V and J ends were trimmed by 4 bases and 10 bases, with 22 bases remaining between them. The DNA of the CDR3 is TGTGCCAGCAGCTCACACCGGGACTCAAGACTGGGAGCTTTCTTT. This sequence encodes CASSSHRDSRLGAFF.